The 20 T cell receptor beta chains listed next were all sequenced from one sample in a study of T cell responses to AZD1222 COVID-19 vaccine. Profiling relied on immunoSEQ multiplex PCR, and the TCRdb table lists in-frame clones only, not all of them. The data show hundreds of thousands of clones, 90% to 95% seen once. The source material was peripheral blood, sampled on day 0 of MenACWY control vaccination. All receptors come from an adult in good health.

The CDR3 DNA sequence: TGTGCCAGCAGTCCAAACAGGGTTTTGGTATACAATGAGCAGTTCTTC. Encoded protein: CASSPNRVLVYNEQFF. The rearrangement links TRBV28 to TRBJ2-1, with D possibly being TRBD1 (6 bases). This CDR3 has 16 amino acids. Germline CDR1 MDHEN, CDR2 SYDVKM. V was cut by 5 bases and J by 4 bases, with 18 bases left in between. Drawing the rest from reference TRBV28 and TRBJ2-1, the complete variable domain is DVKVTQSSRYLVKRTGEKVFLECVQDMDHENMFWYRQDPGLGLRLIYFSYDVKMKEKGDIPEGYSVSREKKERFSLILESASTNQTSMYLCASSPNRVLVYNEQFFGPGTRLTVL.

The chain joins TRBV4-3 to TRBJ1-4; D is unresolved. This CDR3 spans 14 amino acids. Trimming took 4 bases from V and 4 from J, leaving 10 bases between them. Germline V CDR1 and CDR2: LGHNA, YSLEER. CDR3 sequence: CASSLNGGNEKLFF. The DNA for the CDR3 is TGCGCCAGCAGCCTCAATGGTGGTAATGAAAAACTGTTTTTT.

This chain joins TRBV14 and TRBJ1-6; 7 bases align to TRBD1. Germline CDR1 SGHDN, CDR2 FVKESK. This CDR3 contains 15 residues. The ends lost 6 bases at V and 7 bases at J; junction bases unmatched: 9. The CDR3 loop is CASSRNRGANSPLHF. DNA of the CDR3: TGTGCCAGCAGTCGTAACAGGGGCGCAAATTCACCCCTCCACTTT.

This chain joins TRBV4-2 and TRBJ1-4; D not certain. This CDR3 has 13 residues. Germline CDR1 and CDR2: LGHNA and YNFKEQ. Trimming left V 0 bases short and J 8 bases short, with 7 bases between. CDR3 nucleotide sequence: TGTGCCAGCAGCCAAGATATGGTCGAAAAACTGTTTTTT. As protein: CASSQDMVEKLFF.

This chain connects TRBV24-1 to TRBJ2-1; D remains unclear. The CDR3 sequence is 13 residues long. Per the germline V gene, CDR1 is KGHDR and CDR2 is SFDVKD. Trimming shortened V by 4 bases and J by 10 bases, and 13 bases separated the two germline ends. The CDR3 region is CATSDWTSEEQFF. The CDR3 region has the DNA TGTGCCACCAGTGACTGGACCAGTGAAGAGCAGTTCTTC.

The chain has TRBV7-8 and TRBJ1-1; a possible D gene is TRBD1 (5 bases). In germline, CDR1 is SGHVS, CDR2 FQNEAQ. This CDR3 spans 15 amino acids. V lost 4 bases and J 4 bases, leaving 16 bases between the germline ends. CDR3 loop: CASSSKGLLGTEAFF. CDR3 sequence (DNA): TGTGCCAGCAGCTCTAAGGGACTTTTGGGCACTGAAGCTTTCTTT.

The V and J genes are TRBV3-1 (or the pseudogene TRBV3-2) and TRBJ1-1; D is ambiguous. The germline V and J ends were trimmed by 3 bases and 1 base, with 9 bases remaining between them. Germline CDR1 is LGHDT and CDR2 is YNNKEL (reference sequence). The CDR3 has 14 amino acids. For the CDR3, the DNA is TGTGCCAGCAGCCAGGCAGGTTCGAACACTGAAGCTTTCTTT. Amino acid sequence: CASSQAGSNTEAFF.

The rearrangement links TRBV6-5 to TRBJ1-2; D is ambiguous. V lost 4 bases, J lost 8 bases, and 11 bases lay in between. Looked up from germline, CDR1 is MNHEY and CDR2 is SVGAGI. This CDR3 has 12 residues. The CDR3 DNA is TGTGCCAGCAGTTCCGGAGGACCGGGCTACACCTTC. This translates into CASSSGGPGYTF.

The chain joins TRBV6-5 to TRBJ1-4; 7 bases map to TRBD1. This CDR3 spans 15 amino acids. Germline-derived CDR1 and CDR2 are MNHEY and SVGAGI. V trimming: 6 bases; J trimming: 4 bases; junction bases outside the gene matches: 8. The CDR3 nucleotides read TGTGCCAGCAGGCCCGGGACAGCCTATAATGAAAAACTGTTTTTT. Protein: CASRPGTAYNEKLFF.

DNA for the CDR3: TGTGCCAGCAGTATGGGACTAGCGACACAAGAGACCCAGTACTTC. This sequence encodes CASSMGLATQETQYF. The gene calls are TRBV6-5 and TRBJ2-5; TRBD2 matches 10 bases. This CDR3 comprises 15 residues. After removal of 5 bases from V and 2 bases from J, the junction contained 5 bases not matched to a gene. Germline CDR1 and CDR2: MNHEY and SVGAGI.

This chain uses TRBV28 with TRBJ1-5, with TRBD1 matching over 9 bases. Germline trimming cut 6 bases from V and 7 bases from J; bases unmatched to any gene: 22. The CDR3 sequence is 19 residues long. In germline, CDR1 is MDHEN, CDR2 SYDVKM. The CDR3 is CASSQSPQKGQGVRQPQHF. CDR3 bases: TGTGCCAGCAGCCAGAGTCCCCAAAAGGGACAGGGTGTTCGGCAGCCCCAGCATTTT.

V and J are TRBV6-2 or TRBV6-3 and TRBJ2-5; D remains ambiguous. The germline V gene has CDR1 MNHEY and CDR2 SVGEGT. CDR3 size: 14 residues. V lost 0 bases and J lost 6, with 11 bases in between. The DNA for the CDR3 is TGTGCCAGCAGTTACTCGGTGTCAACCCAGACCCAGTACTTC. It specifies CASSYSVSTQTQYF.

The table lists this clone with a count of one. The V call is TRBV3-1 (or the pseudogene TRBV3-2), the J call TRBJ2-7, with D unclear. The CDR3 is made up of 10 amino acids. CDR1 is LGHDT and CDR2 is YNNKEL in the germline V gene (reference sequence). Trimming shortened V by 8 bases and J by 3 bases, and 5 bases separated the two germline ends. In DNA, the CDR3 is TGTGCCAGCGGGAACTACGAGCAGTACTTC. It yields the protein CASGNYEQYF.

As DNA, the CDR3 is TGCAGCGTCGTCCGTTTGACACCCTATGGCTACACCTTC. Its protein is CSVVRLTPYGYTF. The J gene is TRBJ1-2, the V gene TRBV29-1; the D is unclear. The CDR3 length is 13 residues. CDR1 and CDR2 from the germline V gene are SQVTM and ANQGSEA. Trimming stripped 6 bases from V and 4 bases from J, with 15 bases between.

The rearrangement joins TRBV7-9 to TRBJ1-6, with D possibly TRBD1 on 6 matching bases. V was pared by 1 base and J by 7 bases, with 8 bases between. Looked up from germline, CDR1 is SEHNR and CDR2 is FQNEAQ (reference sequence). This CDR3 region has 14 residues. The CDR3 is CASSLEGGNSPLHF. The DNA of the CDR3 is TGTGCCAGCAGCTTAGAGGGGGGGAATTCACCCCTCCACTTT.

The V and J genes are TRBV6-6 and TRBJ1-2, with a tentative D call TRBD1 (6 bases). Germline V CDR1 and CDR2: MNHNY, SVGAGI (reference sequence). V lost 5 bases, J lost 6 bases, and 25 bases lay in between. This CDR3 region has 17 residues. The CDR3 spells CASSPLGGRGFRDGYTF. As DNA, the CDR3 is TGTGCCAGCAGTCCCCTGGGGGGCAGGGGTTTTAGGGATGGCTACACCTTC.

The rearrangement links TRBV6-6 to TRBJ1-3, with 7 bases lining up with TRBD1. The J segment lost 3 bases and the V segment lost 7 bases, leaving 6 bases of the junction unmatched. CDR1 MNHNY and CDR2 SVGAGI come from the germline V gene (reference sequence). The CDR3 has 14 residues. CDR3 nucleotides: TGTGCCAGCAAAACAGGGGCTAATGGAAACACCATATATTTT. Its translation: CASKTGANGNTIYF.

The chain has TRBV6-1 and TRBJ2-5, with TRBD2 identical over 7 bases. In germline, CDR1 is MNHNS, CDR2 SASEGT. J lost 7 bases, V lost 2 bases, and 10 bases had no gene match. The length of the CDR3 is 15 residues. In DNA form, the CDR3 reads TGTGCCAGCAGTGAAAGAGGGCTAGCGGTTCCGACCCAGTACTTC. Its translation is CASSERGLAVPTQYF.

The chain combines TRBV4-2 with TRBJ1-1; 11 nucleotides align to TRBD1. This CDR3 spans 19 amino acids. Looked up from germline, CDR1 is LGHNA and CDR2 is YNFKEQ. Trimming removed 0 bases from V and 2 bases from J; junction bases left unmatched: 11. CDR3 amino acids: CASSQDLGAGTGGNTEAFF. In nucleotides, the CDR3 is TGTGCCAGCAGCCAAGATCTGGGGGCTGGGACAGGGGGTAACACTGAAGCTTTCTTT.

The J gene is TRBJ1-4, the V gene TRBV5-1; the match to TRBD1 covers 8 bases. The J segment lost 6 bases and the V segment lost 4 bases, leaving 11 bases of the junction unmatched. Germline V CDR1 and CDR2: SGHRS, YFSETQ. The CDR3 runs 16 residues. The CDR3 sequence is CASSARGQDGYEKLFF. The CDR3 DNA reads as TGCGCCAGCAGCGCGCGGGGACAGGATGGTTATGAAAAACTGTTTTTT.